This entry features one TCR beta chain sequence. Its antigen is currently unknown. Libraries were prepared by immunoSEQ multiplex PCR; TCRdb keeps only in-frame clonotypes and omits some of them. The data contain 95,000 or so clones, roughly four fifths of them singletons. The germline CDR1 and CDR2 sequences are GTSNPN and SVGIG (reference sequence). There are 12 residues in the CDR3. J was trimmed by 5 bases and V by 6 bases; bases with no gene match: 6. This sample is part of a study of CD8 T cell repertoires and HIV-1 epitope variants. Study summary: T cells were stimulated with Twenty-five Gag and Nef peptides separately. Control wells had CMV/EBV/flu peptides, negative Ebola AY9, or no peptide. Tested: three Gag epitope families, Nef HW9 and YT9. Notes on the study in general: Eight or nine antigen-specific TCR beta clonotypes were found; roughly six seemed cross-reactive to variants.

The V and J genes are TRBV30 and TRBJ2-7, with 8 bases matching TRBD1. The TCR was taken from a male donor with HIV. The sample consisted of uncultured baseline CD8+ T cells from peripheral blood mononuclear cells (PBMCs). Here the CDR3 reads CACTPGQDEQYF. The CDR3, as DNA: TGTGCCTGTACGCCGGGACAGGACGAGCAGTACTTC. The entire variable domain, with the rest obtained from reference TRBV30 and TRBJ2-7, is as follows: SQTIHQWPATLVQPVGSPLSLECTVEGTSNPNLYWYRQAAGRGLQLLFYSVGIGQISSEVPQNLSASRPQDRQFILSSKKLLLSDSGFYLCACTPGQDEQYFGPGTRLTVT.